These T cell receptor beta chains were read from a single sample in a study of T cell responses to AZD1222 COVID-19 vaccine. The data were produced by immunoSEQ multiplex PCR, yet TCRdb's version contains in-frame clones alone and is incomplete. The data contain roughly 120,000 clones, around 81% of them singletons. The sample was peripheral blood, taken on day 0 of AZD1222 vaccination. These TCRs come from an adult in good health. Each CDR3 is given with its conserved first and last residue. Fields, in order: J gene, D gene, V gene, clone size, CDR3 protein, CDR3 DNA. A D gene is named only where the DNA matches it firmly. For some rows the clone size is stated as once, few or many, or as a class when expanded; others skip it.

J: TRBJ2-2; D: -; V: TRBV6-2/TRBV6-3; size: -; CDR3: CASSPPRQGDRTGELFF; DNA: TGTGCCAGCAGCCCACCTCGGCAGGGAGATCGGACCGGGGAGCTGTTTTTT
J: TRBJ1-5; D: TRBD1; V: TRBV27; size: -; CDR3: CASSLVGTGYNQPQHF; DNA: TGTGCCAGCAGTTTAGTTGGGACAGGCTACAATCAGCCCCAGCATTTT
J: TRBJ1-1; D: -; V: TRBV12-3/TRBV12-4; size: -; CDR3: CASSHEVVPEAFF; DNA: TGTGCCAGCAGTCACGAGGTAGTACCTGAAGCTTTCTTT
J: TRBJ2-2; D: -; V: TRBV18; size: -; CDR3: CASSPRQANTGELFF; DNA: TGTGCCAGCTCACCGAGACAGGCGAACACCGGGGAGCTGTTTTTT
J: TRBJ1-5; D: -; V: TRBV11-1; size: -; CDR3: CASSPTGGQPQHF; DNA: TGTGCCAGCAGTCCTACCGGGGGACAGCCCCAGCATTTT
J: TRBJ2-7; D: TRBD2; V: TRBV28; size: -; CDR3: CASSPPGTMSYEQYF; DNA: TGTGCCAGCAGTCCCCCCGGGACTATGTCCTACGAGCAGTACTTC
J: TRBJ2-7; D: -; V: TRBV11-1; size: -; CDR3: CASRGGVGYEQYF; DNA: TGTGCCAGCAGAGGTGGAGTAGGCTACGAGCAGTACTTC
J: TRBJ2-7; D: -; V: TRBV4-1; size: -; CDR3: CASSQDAVGYEQYF; DNA: TGCGCCAGCAGCCAAGATGCCGTAGGCTACGAGCAGTACTTC
J: TRBJ1-1; D: TRBD1; V: TRBV2; size: few; CDR3: CASTGTGILDTEAFF; DNA: TGTGCCAGCACTGGGACAGGGATTTTGGACACTGAAGCTTTCTTT
J: TRBJ1-3; D: -; V: TRBV15; size: -; CDR3: CATSRGGGIGNTIYF; DNA: TGTGCCACCAGCAGAGGAGGGGGAATTGGAAACACCATATATTTT
J: TRBJ1-1; D: -; V: TRBV5-1; size: -; CDR3: CASSFQQNTEAFF; DNA: TGCGCCAGCAGCTTCCAGCAGAACACTGAAGCTTTCTTT
J: TRBJ2-3; D: TRBD1; V: TRBV18; size: few; CDR3: CASSSRDSVDTQYF; DNA: TGTGCCAGCTCATCCCGGGACAGTGTGGATACGCAGTATTTT
J: TRBJ1-5; D: -; V: TRBV10-2; size: -; CDR3: CASSEWQNNQPQHF; DNA: TGCGCCAGCAGTGAGTGGCAGAATAATCAGCCCCAGCATTTT
J: TRBJ1-5; D: -; V: TRBV2; size: -; CDR3: CASSENLGANQPQHF; DNA: TGTGCCAGCAGTGAAAACCTGGGGGCGAATCAGCCCCAGCATTTT
J: TRBJ1-5; D: -; V: TRBV5-1; size: -; CDR3: CASSLGASENQPQHF; DNA: TGCGCCAGCAGCTTGGGAGCGTCAGAGAATCAGCCCCAGCATTTT
J: TRBJ1-2; D: TRBD1; V: TRBV7-8; size: -; CDR3: CASSIARTGLDGYTF; DNA: TGTGCCAGCAGCATAGCCCGGACAGGGTTGGATGGCTACACCTTC